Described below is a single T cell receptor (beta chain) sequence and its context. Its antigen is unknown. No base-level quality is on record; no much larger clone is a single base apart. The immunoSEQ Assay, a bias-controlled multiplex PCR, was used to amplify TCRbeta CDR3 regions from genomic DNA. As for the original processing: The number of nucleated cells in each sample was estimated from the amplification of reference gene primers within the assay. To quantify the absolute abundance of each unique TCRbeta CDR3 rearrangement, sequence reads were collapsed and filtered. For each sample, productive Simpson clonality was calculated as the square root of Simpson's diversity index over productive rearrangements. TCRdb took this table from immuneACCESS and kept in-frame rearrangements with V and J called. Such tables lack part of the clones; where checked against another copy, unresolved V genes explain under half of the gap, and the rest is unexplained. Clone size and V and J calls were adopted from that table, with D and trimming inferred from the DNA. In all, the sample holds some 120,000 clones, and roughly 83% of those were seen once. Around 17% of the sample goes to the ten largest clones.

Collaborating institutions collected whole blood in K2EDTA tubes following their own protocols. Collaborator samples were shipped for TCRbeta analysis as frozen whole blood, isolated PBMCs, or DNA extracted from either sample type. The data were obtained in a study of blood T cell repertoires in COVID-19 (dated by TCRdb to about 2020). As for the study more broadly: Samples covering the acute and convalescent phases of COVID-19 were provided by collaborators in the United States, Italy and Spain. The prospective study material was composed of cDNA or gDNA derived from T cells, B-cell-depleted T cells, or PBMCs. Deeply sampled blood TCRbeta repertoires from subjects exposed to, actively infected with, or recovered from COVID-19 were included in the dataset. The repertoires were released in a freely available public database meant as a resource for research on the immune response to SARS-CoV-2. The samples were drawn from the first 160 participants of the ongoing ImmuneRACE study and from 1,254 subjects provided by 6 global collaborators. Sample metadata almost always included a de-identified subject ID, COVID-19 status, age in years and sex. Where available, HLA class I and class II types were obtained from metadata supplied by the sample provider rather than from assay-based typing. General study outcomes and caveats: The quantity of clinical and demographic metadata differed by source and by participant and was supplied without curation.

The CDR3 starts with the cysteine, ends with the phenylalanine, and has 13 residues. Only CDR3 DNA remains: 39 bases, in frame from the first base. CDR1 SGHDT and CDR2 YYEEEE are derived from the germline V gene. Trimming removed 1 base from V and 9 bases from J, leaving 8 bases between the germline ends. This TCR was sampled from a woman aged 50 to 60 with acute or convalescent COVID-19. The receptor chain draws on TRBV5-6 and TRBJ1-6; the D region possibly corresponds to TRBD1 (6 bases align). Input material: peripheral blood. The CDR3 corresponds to CASSLQGTSPLHF. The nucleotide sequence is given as TGTGCCAGCAGCTTGCAGGGGACTTCACCCCTCCACTTT.